This T cell receptor (beta chain) came from a study of blood T cell repertoires in COVID-19. Study-wide context: Sites across the United States, Italy and Spain contributed samples from acute and convalescent COVID-19. The analysed material was cDNA or gDNA that came from T cells, B-cell-depleted T cells, or PBMCs.

Measured with immunoSEQ multiplex PCR; TCRdb has only the in-frame clones, and not every one. The data show 95,000 to 110,000 clones, about four fifths seen once. This CDR3 is built from 14 residues. CDR1 and CDR2 (germline): SEHNR, FQNEAQ (reference sequence). V lost 5 bases to trimming and J lost 3 bases; unmatched junction nucleotides: 5. This TCR came from a man aged 60 to 75 with acute or convalescent COVID-19. The sample taken for sequencing was peripheral blood. The chain is built from TRBV7-9 and TRBJ1-2; 8 bases match TRBD1. In nucleotides, the CDR3 is TGTGCCAGCAGCGGATCGACAGGGGACTATGGCTACACCTTC. This codes for CASSGSTGDYGYTF.